The 18 T cell receptor beta chains below come from one sample, sequenced in a study of cytomegalovirus exposure and HLA in healthy donors. Primers for the PCR totalled 60 Vbeta and 13 Jbeta. Sequenced by immunoSEQ multiplex PCR; TCRdb stores in-frame clones only, minus some. The data show roughly 120,000 clones, with 70% to 85% seen just once and 3.5% to 5% held by the top ten. Material for sequencing was PBMCs. These receptor sequences come from a woman aged 40 to 50 in good health and CMV-seropositive.

This chain uses TRBV7-9 with TRBJ2-2; TRBD1 matches 11 bases. The V and J ends lost 3 bases and 4 bases, in that order; junction bases with no gene match: 1. The CDR3 sequence is 15 residues long. Germline values: CDR1 SEHNR, CDR2 FQNEAQ (reference sequence). The CDR3 spells CASSLGQGVTGELFF. The DNA for the CDR3 is TGTGCCAGCAGCTTGGGACAGGGGGTCACCGGGGAGCTGTTTTTT.

The chain has TRBV9 and TRBJ2-2; D might be TRBD1 (5 bases). V was shortened by 1 base and J by 2 bases, with 15 bases between the two germline ends. CDR3 size: 17 residues. Germline loops: CDR1 SGDLS, CDR2 YYNGEE. CDR3: CASSVTPLDSNTGELFF. The CDR3 region has the DNA TGTGCCAGCAGCGTAACCCCACTTGACAGTAACACCGGGGAGCTGTTTTTT.

The rearrangement links TRBV27 to TRBJ1-1; the match to TRBD1 covers 8 bases. Germline V CDR1 and CDR2: MNHEY, SMNVEV (reference sequence). The V gene end was trimmed by 3 bases and the J gene end by 13 bases; junction bases not matched to a gene: 13. This CDR3 has 14 amino acids. The CDR3 reads CASSFSADRAIVFF. The CDR3 DNA follows: TGTGCCAGCAGTTTTTCCGCGGACAGGGCGATCGTTTTCTTT.

The CDR3 reads CASSFMGDYGYTF. Here the CDR3 DNA reads TGTGCCAGCAGCTTTATGGGCGACTATGGCTACACCTTC. This chain connects TRBV5-4 to TRBJ1-2; unclear D gene. Germline V CDR1 and CDR2: SGHNT, YYREEE (reference sequence). The CDR3 is 13 residues long. V was clipped by 2 bases and J by 3 bases, with 8 bases between them.

The chain couples TRBV5-1 to TRBJ1-1, with TRBD1 matching 11 bases. The trim removed 8 bases at V and 1 base at J, leaving 7 bases unmatched. Germline assignment: CDR1 SGHRS and CDR2 YFSETQ. This CDR3 has 15 residues. The CDR3 region has the DNA TGCGCCAGTCGGGACAGGGGGGGTGGGAACACTGAAGCTTTCTTT. As protein: CASRDRGGGNTEAFF.

The CDR3 reads CASSRGLASTDTQYF. The DNA for the CDR3 is TGTGCCAGCAGCAGGGGGCTCGCTAGCACAGATACGCAGTATTTT. The rearrangement joins TRBV5-6 to TRBJ2-3; the match to TRBD1 covers 7 bases. The CDR3 loop spans 15 amino acids. Losses at the gene ends were 4 bases for V and 0 bases for J; bases not matched to a gene: 5. Germline assignment: CDR1 SGHDT and CDR2 YYEEEE.

A few counts support this clone. The chain recombines TRBV19 with TRBJ2-4, with 10 bases fitting TRBD1. The ends lost 6 bases at V and 10 bases at J; junction bases unmatched: 6. This CDR3 is built from 13 residues. Germline V gives CDR1 LNHDA, CDR2 SQIVND (reference sequence). CDR3 in amino acids: CASRGQGLWIQYF. The CDR3 DNA follows: TGTGCCAGTAGGGGACAGGGGCTTTGGATTCAGTACTTC.

J is TRBJ1-6 and V is TRBV4-2; the D is unclear. Germline CDR1 is LGHNA and CDR2 is YNFKEQ. V shed 4 bases and J shed 0 bases, with 13 bases lying between them. The CDR3 loop spans 17 amino acids. For the CDR3, the DNA is TGTGCCAGCAGCCTGGACGGAGGTAGCTCCTATAATTCACCCCTCCACTTT. It translates to CASSLDGGSSYNSPLHF.

V gene TRBV30 combines with J gene TRBJ1-6, with a weak D call TRBD1 (6 bases). V was cut by 2 bases and J by 7 bases, with 15 bases left in between. The germline V gene encodes CDR1 GTSNPN and CDR2 SVGIG (reference sequence). CDR3 size: 15 residues. The CDR3 reads CAWSPGQGLNSPLHF. The CDR3 nucleotides are TGTGCCTGGAGTCCGGGACAAGGCCTCAATTCACCCCTCCACTTT. Complete variable domain (other parts from reference TRBV30 and TRBJ1-6): SQTIHQWPATLVQPVGSPLSLECTVEGTSNPNLYWYRQAAGRGLQLLFYSVGIGQISSEVPQNLSASRPQDRQFILSSKKLLLSDSGFYLCAWSPGQGLNSPLHFGNGTRLTVT.

This rearrangement joins TRBV15 to TRBJ2-7; 8 bases are shared with TRBD2. Germline loops: CDR1 LNHNV, CDR2 YYDKDF (reference sequence). The CDR3 contains 14 residues. V lost 1 base, J lost 7 bases, and 6 bases stayed unmatched. The CDR3 protein is CATSRGRGAGEQYF. Here the CDR3 DNA reads TGTGCCACCAGCAGAGGGCGGGGGGCTGGAGAGCAGTACTTC.

CDR3 protein: CASSLGWPAGSEAFF. The CDR3 coding sequence is TGTGCCAGCAGCTTGGGGTGGCCGGCCGGGTCTGAAGCTTTCTTT. V is TRBV5-5 and J is TRBJ1-1; the D is unclear. Trimming shortened V by 0 bases and J by 6 bases, and 15 bases separated the two germline ends. This CDR3 has 15 residues. In germline, CDR1 is SGHKS, CDR2 YYEKEE (reference sequence).

The chain combines TRBV6-5 with TRBJ2-2; 8 nucleotides agree with TRBD1. CDR1 is MNHEY and CDR2 is SVGAGI in the germline V gene. Trimming cost V 6 bases and J 3 bases; bases outside gene matches: 3. The CDR3 is 14 residues long. The CDR3 sequence: CASSQGAYTGELFF. CDR3 nucleotides: TGTGCCAGCAGCCAGGGGGCGTACACCGGGGAGCTGTTTTTT.

This rearrangement joins TRBV4-3 to TRBJ2-1, with a weak D call TRBD2 (7 bases). Trimming removed 0 bases at V and 7 bases at J, with 13 bases between. The germline V gene encodes CDR1 LGHNA and CDR2 YSLEER. The CDR3 runs 15 residues. CDR3 in DNA: TGCGCCAGCAGCCAAGATGCGGGGGCCGGGAATGAGCAGTTCTTC. As protein: CASSQDAGAGNEQFF.

V and J are TRBV6-1 and TRBJ2-3, with 9 bases matching TRBD1. The CDR3 sequence is 15 residues long. V was pared by 6 bases and J by 4 bases, with 8 bases of the junction left unmatched. Germline CDR1 MNHNS, CDR2 SASEGT. In DNA form, the CDR3 reads TGTGCCAGCAGGAAGGGAGGACAGGGGTCAGATACGCAGTATTTT. Its translation is CASRKGGQGSDTQYF.

The rearrangement links TRBV2 to TRBJ1-1; TRBD1 might be the D (5 bases). The germline gives CDR1 SNHLY, CDR2 FYNNEI. Trimming removed 9 bases from V and 0 bases from J, with 23 bases in between. CDR3 length equals 17 residues. The CDR3 nucleotides are TGTGCCAGGGGGTTCAGGCAGGGTTTGAACATGAACACTGAAGCTTTCTTT. It codes for CARGFRQGLNMNTEAFF.

The rearrangement joins TRBV5-4 to TRBJ1-2, with a tentative D call TRBD1 (5 bases). This CDR3 region has 16 residues. V was clipped by 0 bases and J by 2 bases, with 14 bases between them. Per germline, CDR1 SGHNT and CDR2 YYREEE (reference sequence). CDR3 nucleotide sequence: TGTGCCAGCAGCTTGGGAGGTGGGGCGCAGAACTATGGCTACACCTTC. Translated, it gives CASSLGGGAQNYGYTF.

CDR3 DNA: TGTGCCACTGGGGCACAGGGGGCGCATGACTACGAGCAGTACTTC. It encodes CATGAQGAHDYEQYF. The chain employs TRBV6-1 and TRBJ2-7; 9 bases fit TRBD1. The CDR3 loop spans 15 amino acids. Germline CDR1 and CDR2: MNHNS and SASEGT. V lost 10 bases, J lost 3 bases, and 13 bases stayed unmatched.

The sample holds a few counts of this clone. The V gene is TRBV14, the J gene TRBJ1-6; D is uncertain. The V and J ends lost 3 bases and 5 bases respectively, with 5 bases between them. Germline-derived CDR1 and CDR2 are SGHDN and FVKESK. This CDR3 is 13 amino acids long. The CDR3 loop reads CASSQADNSPLHF. Written as DNA, the CDR3 is TGTGCCAGCAGCCAGGCCGATAATTCACCCCTCCACTTT.